This TCR beta chain emerged from a study of naive and memory T cell subsets. Treatment meaning: skin biopsy from PPD injection site in Mantoux-positive individual. A UMI-containing oligonucleotide was joined by 3' ligation to the TCR cDNA template. Individuals with a positive Mantoux test gave biopsies from PPD-injected skin. V dropped 6 bases and J dropped 7 bases, with 19 bases sitting between them. The CDR3 contains 13 residues. Germline CDR1 reads SQVTM; CDR2 reads ANQGSEA. Study-wide findings and caveats: More TCRs at tuberculin sites were read as hypersensitivity T cell infiltration.

Four PCR rounds used nested alpha and beta constant region primers plus the SP2 primer. Blood and skin TCR RNA was reverse transcribed with alpha and beta constant primers. TCRdb passed the UMI-ligation and nested PCR reads through MiXCR, listing each CDR3 protein once. The repertoire consists of tens of thousands of distinct CDR3 sequences, with 8% to 13% occurring once and the leading ten covering almost 4%. Note on this clonotype: Antigen: not known.

This sequence joins TRBV29-1 and TRBJ2-7; possible D gene TRBD2, 6 bases. The TCR originated in an adult in good health. The specimen comprised skin, sampled from a tuberculin skin test site. The CDR3 DNA is TGCAGCGTGTCCGCCGGGAGCGCGGGGGAGCAGTACTTC. It specifies CSVSAGSAGEQYF.